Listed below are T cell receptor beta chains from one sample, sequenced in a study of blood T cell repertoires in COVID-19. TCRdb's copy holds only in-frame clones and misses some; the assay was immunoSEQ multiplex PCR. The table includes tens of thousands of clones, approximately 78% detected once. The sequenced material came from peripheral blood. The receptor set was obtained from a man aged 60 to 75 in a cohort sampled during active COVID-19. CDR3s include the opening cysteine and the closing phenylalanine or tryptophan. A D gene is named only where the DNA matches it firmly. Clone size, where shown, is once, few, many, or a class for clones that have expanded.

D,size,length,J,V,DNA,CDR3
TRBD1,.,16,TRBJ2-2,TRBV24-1,TGTGCCACCAGTGACCCTAACAGGGGGCTTATCGGGGAGCTGTTTTTT,CATSDPNRGLIGELFF
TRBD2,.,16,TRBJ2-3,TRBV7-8,TGTGCCAGCAGCTTATTACGGGGCGGGGGAAGAGATACGCAGTATTTT,CASSLLRGGGRDTQYF
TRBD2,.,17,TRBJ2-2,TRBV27,TGTGCCAGCAGTTTAAGAGGACTAGCGGGAGTCACCGGGGAGCTGTTTTTT,CASSLRGLAGVTGELFF
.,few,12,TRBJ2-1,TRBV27,TGTGCCAGCAGTATGGGGACAAGTGAGCAGTTCTTC,CASSMGTSEQFF
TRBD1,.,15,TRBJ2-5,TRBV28,TGTGCCAGCAGCCATGGGACAGGGGGCTTTGAGACCCAGTACTTC,CASSHGTGGFETQYF
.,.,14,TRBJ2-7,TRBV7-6,TGTGCCAGCAGCCTCACCGAGGCGGCCTACGAGCAGTACTTC,CASSLTEAAYEQYF
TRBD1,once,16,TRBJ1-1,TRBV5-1,TGCGCCAGCAGCTTGGGGCGACAGGGGGGAAACACTGAAGCTTTCTTT,CASSLGRQGGNTEAFF
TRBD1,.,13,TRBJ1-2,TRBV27,TGTGCCAGCAGTTTAATAGGGGGCGATGGCTACACCTTC,CASSLIGGDGYTF
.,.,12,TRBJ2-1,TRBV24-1,TGTGCCACCAGTGATTTGCGGGAGGAGCAGTTCTTC,CATSDLREEQFF
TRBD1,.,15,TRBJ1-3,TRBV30,TGTGCCTGGAGGAGGGGGCAGGATTTTGGAAACACCATATATTTT,CAWRRGQDFGNTIYF
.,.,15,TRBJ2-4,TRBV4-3,TGCGCCAGCAGCCAAGGATATGGAGGGGATAACATTCAGTACTTC,CASSQGYGGDNIQYF
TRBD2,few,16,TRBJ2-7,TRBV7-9,TGTGCCAGCTCGGGGGGGAGGACTAGCAATCCCTACGAGCAGTACTTC,CASSGGRTSNPYEQYF
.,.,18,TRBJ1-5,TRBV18,TGTGCCAGCTCACCAATCGGGGGGGGACTAGAGGGCAATCAGCCCCAGCATTTT,CASSPIGGGLEGNQPQHF
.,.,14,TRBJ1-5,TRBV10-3,TGTGCCATCAGTGGCCTGGGGGGGAGTCAGCCCCAGCATTTT,CAISGLGGSQPQHF
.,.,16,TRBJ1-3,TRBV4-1,TGCGCCAGCAGCCAAGAATCGAGTAGGGGACAAAACACCATATATTTT,CASSQESSRGQNTIYF
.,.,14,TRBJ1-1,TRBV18,TGTGCCAGCTCACCGAAACAGATGAACACTGAAGCTTTCTTT,CASSPKQMNTEAFF
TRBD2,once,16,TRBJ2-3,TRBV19,TGTGCCAGTAGTATAATGCTAGCGGGGGAGAGAGATACGCAGTATTTT,CASSIMLAGERDTQYF
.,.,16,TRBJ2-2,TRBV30,TGTGCCTGGAGTGTTTTTGGAGGGGGCGCGACCGGGGAGCTGTTTTTT,CAWSVFGGGATGELFF
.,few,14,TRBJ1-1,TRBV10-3,TGTGCCATCAGTGCAGCGGGCGCCCGATCTGAAGCTTTCTTT,CAISAAGARSEAFF
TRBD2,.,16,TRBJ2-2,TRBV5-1,TGCGCCAGCAGCACTGACGGGACTAGCGACACCGGGGAGCTGTTTTTT,CASSTDGTSDTGELFF
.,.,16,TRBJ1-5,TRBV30,TGTGCCTGGAGGATTGGGGGGGCCGGCGGCAATCAGCCCCAGCATTTT,CAWRIGGAGGNQPQHF
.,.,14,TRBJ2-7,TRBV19,TGTGCCAGTAGTAGGGGCAGATCTGCCGACGAGCAGTACTTC,CASSRGRSADEQYF
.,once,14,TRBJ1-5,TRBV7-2,TGTGCCAGCAGCTTAAAGGGGAGCAATCAGCCCCAGCATTTT,CASSLKGSNQPQHF
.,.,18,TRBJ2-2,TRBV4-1,TGCGCCAGCAGCCATATCGAGGGTCGGACCGCGAACACCGGGGAGCTGTTTTTT,CASSHIEGRTANTGELFF
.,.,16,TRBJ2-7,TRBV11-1,TGTGCCAGCAGCCCGAGGGCGGGGCGGGATCCCTACGAGCAGTACTTC,CASSPRAGRDPYEQYF
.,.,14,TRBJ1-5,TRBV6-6,TGTGCCAGCAGCCTCGGACAGTTCAATCAGCCCCAGCATTTT,CASSLGQFNQPQHF
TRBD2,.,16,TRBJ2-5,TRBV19,TGTGCCAGTAGTCCGGGACTAGCGGGAGGGCAAGAGACCCAGTACTTC,CASSPGLAGGQETQYF
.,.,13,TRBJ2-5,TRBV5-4,TGTGCCAGTTCGAGACTCCTTGGGGAGACCCAGTACTTC,CASSRLLGETQYF
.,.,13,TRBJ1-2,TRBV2,TGTGCCAGCACCGAACGCCCGCAGGTGGGCTACACCTTC,CASTERPQVGYTF
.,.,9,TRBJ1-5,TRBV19,TGTGCCAGTGGGCGGCCCCAGCATTTT,CASGRPQHF
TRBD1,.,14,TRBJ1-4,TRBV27,TGTGCCAGCAGTCCTTCTGGACAGGCTGGAAAACTGTTTTTT,CASSPSGQAGKLFF
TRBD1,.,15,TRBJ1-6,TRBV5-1,TGCGCCAGCAGCCGGACAGGGGGAGGTAATTCACCCCTCCACTTT,CASSRTGGGNSPLHF
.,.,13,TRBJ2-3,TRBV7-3,TGTGCCAGCAGCCCGAGCGGGTCAGATACGCAGTATTTT,CASSPSGSDTQYF
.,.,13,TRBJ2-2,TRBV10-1,TGCGCCAGCAGTGCCGGGAACACCGGGGAGCTGTTTTTT,CASSAGNTGELFF
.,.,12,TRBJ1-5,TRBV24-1,TGTGCCACCAGTGACCCTAATCAGCCCCAGCATTTT,CATSDPNQPQHF
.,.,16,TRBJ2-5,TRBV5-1,TGCGCCAGCAGCCTGGGGGTAGCTGGGCGGGGAGAGACCCAGTACTTC,CASSLGVAGRGETQYF
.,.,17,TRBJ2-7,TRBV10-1,TGCGCCAGCAGTGTACCCCAGGAGGACAGATATCCCTACGAGCAGTACTTC,CASSVPQEDRYPYEQYF
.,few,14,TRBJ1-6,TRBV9,TGTGCCAGCAGCGAGAGGGGGTCTGGCTCACCCCTCCACTTT,CASSERGSGSPLHF
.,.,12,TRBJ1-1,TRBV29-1,TGCAGCGGAGCGACCGACCGGTCGGCAGCTTTCTTT,CSGATDRSAAFF